Following are 15 T cell receptor beta chains from one sample sequenced in a study of CD8 T cells in ankylosing spondylitis (dated by TCRdb to the late 2010s). Paper-wide results and their limitations: Blood from ankylosing spondylitis patients appeared to be characterized by a TCR beta motif made up of 8 or 9 highly homologous amino acid variants.

For these receptors, no antigen is known. Libraries were constructed by 5' RACE. Sequencer: Illumina HiSeq 2500. TCRdb cleaned the public reads at Q25 with fastp, built clones with MiXCR and kept in-frame beta chains. Every distinct CDR3 protein forms one entry, paired with its most common genes and DNA. Recorded for this sample are more than 600,000 distinct CDR3 sequences; roughly 19% of them occurred a single time. Clones ranked in the top ten supply under 20% of the sample. The sequencing sample was made of blood, either unsorted or a sorted T cell fraction (not recorded which). These receptors came from a male donor with ankylosing spondylitis.

In this sample, this clonotype turned up a few times. This chain connects TRBV7-2 to TRBJ1-4; 8 positions match TRBD1. CDR1 and CDR2 (germline): SGHTA, FQGNSA. The CDR3 length is 14 residues. Trimming removed 5 bases from V and 8 bases from J; junction bases left unmatched: 7. The CDR3 region is CASSRTGGEEKLFF. CDR3 bases: TGTGCCAGCAGCCGTACAGGGGGTGAGGAAAAACTGTTTTTT.

The genes are TRBV12-3 or TRBV12-4 and TRBJ1-1; tentative D call: TRBD1 (6 bases). Trimming took 10 bases from V and 0 from J, leaving 12 bases between them. CDR3 size: 13 residues. The CDR3 DNA reads TGTGCCACCTGGGACACCATGAACACTGAAGCTTTCTTT. It translates to CATWDTMNTEAFF.

There are a few counts of this clonotype. The chain combines TRBV20-1 with TRBJ2-3, with a tentative D call TRBD1 (6 bases). Between the trimmed V and J ends, which lost 3 bases and 6 bases, there was a span of 13 bases. Germline V CDR1 and CDR2: DFQATT, SNEGSKA (reference sequence). The length of the CDR3 is 13 residues. The chain's CDR3 is CSARLPRGDTQYF. In DNA, the CDR3 is TGCAGTGCTAGGCTACCTAGGGGGGATACGCAGTATTTT.

This clonotype was recorded only once. The chain employs TRBV6-5 and TRBJ2-1; the D is unclear. The V end was cut by 3 bases, the J end by 2 bases, with 14 bases between. The CDR3 runs 16 residues. Germline CDR1 reads MNHEY; CDR2 reads SVGAGI. The CDR3 reads CASSYAMAGPYNEQFF. CDR3 bases: TGTGCCAGCAGTTATGCCATGGCAGGCCCCTACAATGAGCAGTTCTTC.

The sample holds a few counts of this clonotype. V and J are TRBV7-2 and TRBJ2-3; D unresolved. V gave up 5 bases and J gave up 5 bases, with 8 bases separating them. Germline CDR1 and CDR2: SGHTA and FQGNSA. This CDR3 region has 12 residues. CDR3 bases: TGTGCCAGCAGCGCCCATGGAGATACGCAGTATTTT. Its protein is CASSAHGDTQYF. The full variable domain, rest sourced from reference TRBV7-2 and TRBJ2-3, is GAGVSQSPSNKVTEKGKDVELRCDPISGHTALYWYRQSLGQGLEFLIYFQGNSAPDKSGLPSDRFSAERTGGSVSTLTIQRTQQEDSAVYLCASSAHGDTQYFGPGTRLTVL.

The chain combines TRBV12-3 or TRBV12-4 with TRBJ2-2; 7 bases align to TRBD2. The CDR3 has 13 amino acids. Trimming at V came to 7 bases and at J to 6 bases, leaving 5 bases not matched to a gene. Written as DNA, the CDR3 is TGTGCCAGCATCTCGACTAGCTCCGGGGAGCTGTTTTTT. Translated, it gives CASISTSSGELFF.

The chain employs TRBV5-1 and TRBJ2-3, with 9 bases identical to TRBD2. Per germline, CDR1 SGHRS and CDR2 YFSETQ. The V and J ends lost 8 bases and 8 bases, in that order; junction bases with no gene match: 3. The CDR3 has 11 residues. The DNA of the CDR3 is TGCGCCAGACGACTAGCGGTTACGCAGTATTTT. This gives the protein CARRLAVTQYF.

The chain uses TRBV9 and TRBJ2-3, with 12 bases identical to TRBD1. CDR3 size: 17 residues. The germline CDR1 and CDR2 sequences are SGDLS and YYNGEE. The V and J ends lost 0 bases and 1 base, in that order; junction bases with no gene match: 3. The CDR3 DNA is TGTGCCAGCAGCGTAGTTGGGACAGGGGGCGGCACAGATACGCAGTATTTT. It encodes CASSVVGTGGGTDTQYF.

The rearrangement joins TRBV7-9 to TRBJ2-1; D call uncertain. V was clipped by 5 bases and J by 8 bases, with 16 bases between them. The CDR3 loop spans 14 amino acids. The germline CDR1 and CDR2 sequences are SEHNR and FQNEAQ (reference sequence). This chain's CDR3 is CASSRWTSPDEQFF. Written as DNA, the CDR3 is TGTGCCAGCAGCCGGTGGACCTCCCCTGATGAGCAGTTCTTC.

This clonotype turned up a few times. The chain links TRBV5-1 to TRBJ2-1; the D call may be TRBD1 or TRBD2 (5 bases each). Trimming removed 2 bases at V and 1 base at J, with 16 bases between. CDR3 length: 17 residues. CDR1 and CDR2 (germline): SGHRS, YFSETQ. CDR3 bases: TGCGCCAGCAGCTTTTTGGGGGTTTCTAGGTCCTACAATGAGCAGTTCTTC. This gives the protein CASSFLGVSRSYNEQFF.

This chain uses TRBV29-1 with TRBJ1-1; D gene unclear. CDR1 is SQVTM and CDR2 is ANQGSEA in the germline V gene. The CDR3 spans 11 residues. Trimming cost V 0 bases and J 6 bases, with 5 bases left between them. CDR3 nucleotides: TGCAGCGTTGAAGATATCGCTGAAGCTTTCTTT. The encoded protein is CSVEDIAEAFF.

V gene TRBV6-1 combines with J gene TRBJ1-5; D gene ambiguous. V gave up 8 bases and J gave up 0 bases, with 11 bases separating them. The CDR3 extends over 14 amino acids. CDR1 is MNHNS, CDR2 SASEGT, per germline. The CDR3, as DNA: TGTGCCAGCTGGAGGGCAGATAGCAATCAGCCCCAGCATTTT. Protein: CASWRADSNQPQHF.

The rearrangement joins TRBV7-8 to TRBJ2-3; 7 bases match TRBD1. The V gene's germline CDR1 is SGHVS and CDR2 FQNEAQ. The V gene end was trimmed by 5 bases and the J gene end by 2 bases; junction bases not matched to a gene: 10. The CDR3 has 16 amino acids. This CDR3 is CASSHGYRGTTDTQYF. The CDR3 DNA reads as TGTGCCAGCAGCCACGGGTACAGGGGAACCACAGATACGCAGTATTTT.

Worth noting for this clonotype: A junction boundary mismatches the germline segment, possibly from a read error. The gene calls are TRBV16 and TRBJ1-2; 11 bases are shared with TRBD1. The germline V gene encodes CDR1 KGHSY and CDR2 FQNENV. This CDR3 has 14 amino acids. For the CDR3, the DNA is TGTGACAGCAGCCCTGGACAGGGGGCGAGGGGCTACACCTTC. It specifies CDSSPGQGARGYTF.

The V gene is TRBV5-1, the J gene TRBJ2-2; 10 bases fit TRBD1. CDR1 and CDR2 from the germline V gene are SGHRS and YFSETQ. The V and J ends lost 3 bases and 4 bases, in that order; junction bases with no gene match: 6. The CDR3 runs 16 residues. The CDR3 coding sequence is TGCGCCAGCAGCTGGACAGGGGGAGCGAGCACCGGGGAGCTGTTTTTT. Amino acids: CASSWTGGASTGELFF.